This T cell receptor beta chain was observed in a study of blood T cell repertoires in COVID-19. Background on the study: COVID-19 samples, acute and convalescent, were from the United States, Italy and Spain. T cells, B-cell-depleted T cells, or PBMCs supplied cDNA or gDNA.

Looked up from germline, CDR1 is SGHTA and CDR2 is FQGNSA. This CDR3 is 16 amino acids long. V shed 5 bases, J shed 0 bases, and the junction held 7 bases outside the gene matches. Under the authors' procedure: Researchers report that nucleated cell counts were estimated from reference gene primer amplification. Assay: immunoSEQ multiplex PCR; the TCRdb copy retains only in-frame clones and omits some. The V and J calls and clone size were taken over from that table, and D and trimming were inferred from the DNA. This sample has approximately 35,000 clones; over 75% occur once, and the top ten carry about 6.4%.

This clonotype originated in a man in his fifties or sixties with active COVID-19. The material sequenced was peripheral blood. The chain employs TRBV7-2 and TRBJ2-3; TRBD2 matches at 8 bases. DNA for the CDR3: TGTGCCAGCAGCCGCACTAGCGGAACTAGCACAGATACGCAGTATTTT. It translates to CASSRTSGTSTDTQYF.